Detailed here is one T cell receptor (beta chain). Its specific antigen is unknown. The record has no base qualities; no much larger clone is one base away. These data originate in a study of shared clonotypes between healthy human individuals (TCRdb year 2020). About the study as a whole: Two women and a few men aged 18 to 49 years were included in the cohort. For each donor, CD4 naive and CD4 memory were each given three plates, CD8 naive was given two plates, and CD8 memory was given one plate. Libraries were prepared and TCR repertoires were sequenced by different laboratories using diverse techniques, in order to increase sequencing depth and limit assay-specific biases. To estimate repertoire size and how much clonotype sharing occurs between individuals, the study deeply sequenced the blood TCR repertoires of a handful of healthy adults. Leukapheresis yielded between about 0.8 and 9.5 billion PBMCs per donor.

Its CDR3 holds 12 amino acids, cysteine through phenylalanine. The kept DNA is CDR3 alone, 36 bases in frame from the first base. CDR1 SGHRS and CDR2 YFSETQ are derived from the germline V gene. The V end loses 4 bases and the J end loses 6 bases, and a stretch of 9 bases separates them. Using the deep immunoSEQ assay, TCR CDR3 regions were amplified from genomic DNA by multiplex PCR. Extracted genomic DNA from each cell subset was spread evenly across all wells of several immunoSEQ 96-well plates, with each plate serving as a replicate. For sorted subsets, roughly 200 ng of genomic DNA, equivalent to tens of thousands of T cell genomes, went into each replicate PCR. Purified libraries were measured with a Qubit 3.0 fluorometer, size-checked on a Bioanalyzer 2100, and measured again with the KAPA Library Quantification kit. A separate single-read 150-cycle Illumina NextSeq 550 flow cell was used to sequence each immunoSEQ 96-well plate. The authors' pipeline ran thus. The immunoSEQ output contained only junctional sequences without quality scores, so filtering could not match that applied to full-length reads. To assign V/J genes and CDR3, sequences were annotated against IMGT germline references using PyIR, a Python wrapper for IgBLAST v1.9. Reads were filtered out if the reads had weak V/J assignments (E-value above 1e-6), no CDR3, stop codons, out-of-frame junctions, or ambiguous translated residues. V3J clonotypes were defined as sequences sharing the same inferred V gene, J gene, and CDR3 amino acid sequence. Percentage overlap between repertoires was calculated by dividing the number of shared unique clonotypes by the size of the smaller repertoire. Richness of each repertoire was evaluated using RTK rarefaction, the Chao1 estimator, and Recon v2.1 estimates of unobserved clonotypes. For all TCRbeta clonotypes obtained by the gDNA method from a few donors, generation probabilities were computed with OLGA. TCRdb carries this immuneACCESS record with in-frame sequences only. Its versions omit some clonotypes, under half of them owing to an unresolved V gene in the studies checked, with the rest unexplained. V and J calls and clone size come straight from that table; D and trimming were deduced from the DNA. The sample records approximately 720,000 clones, about three quarters of which are singletons. Together, the top ten hold about 1.7% of the sample.

The donors were healthy, HIV-negative adults who had no recently reported acute infections or vaccinations. Every donor was a Caucasian adult residing in Nashville, Tennessee, USA. CD4+ T cells were enriched by magnetic negative selection, after which naive cells were positively selected on CD45RA and the negative fraction was taken as the memory subset. Blood was obtained by leukapheresis, after which PBMCs were separated by Ficoll-Histopaque density gradient centrifugation and cryopreserved in liquid nitrogen vapor phase. Analytical flow cytometry was used to check the purity and quantity of every magnetically sorted T cell population. Genomic DNA was isolated from every sorted fraction and measured by UV absorbance on a Nanodrop 2000c. Results and caveats for the whole study, not just this receptor: Sharing across a handful of donors was observed for about 5% of naive CD4, under 4% of naive CD8, over 2% of memory CD4, and around 0.4% of memory CD8 clonotypes. The small number of donors limited the genetic and exposure-history diversity represented. Higher generation probabilities were observed for clonotypes shared by all four sorted-subset donors than for non-shared clonotypes. Sampling was restricted to blood, and TCR repertoires in tissues likely differ from the TCR repertoires found in blood. Incomplete sequencing was indicated by rarefaction of sorted-subset datasets, despite the large sequencing depth. Larger estimated clonotype richness was generally found for naive subsets than for memory subsets. Pairwise subsampling led to the expectation that sequencing depth would affect the degree of clonotype sharing among donors.

The chain couples TRBV5-1 to TRBJ2-3, with an unclear D gene assignment. Sequences were obtained from memory CD4+ T cells sorted from blood. This sample's cell subset or site label indicates: CD45RA-negative fraction. The TCR sequence derives from a woman aged 30 to 39 in good health. CDR3 loop: CASSIRPDTQYF. The nucleotide sequence reads TGCGCCAGCAGCATTAGACCGGATACGCAGTATTTT.